This T cell receptor beta chain derives from a study of blood T cell repertoires in COVID-19. Study details: Material from acute and convalescent COVID-19 was sourced from the United States, Italy and Spain. Nucleic acid was either cDNA or gDNA, and it came from T cells, B-cell-depleted T cells, or PBMCs.

This CDR3 is built from 15 residues. In germline, CDR1 is SGHDN, CDR2 FVKESK. V was cut by 4 bases and J by 5 bases, with 14 bases left in between. This clone was counted between two and nine times. Per the study methods: Estimation of nucleated cell counts relied on the amplification of reference gene primers. Measured with immunoSEQ multiplex PCR; TCRdb has only the in-frame clones, and not every one. V and J calls and clone size are given by that table; D and trimming were obtained from the DNA. The sample yields under 300,000 clones, roughly 79% seen once. This rearrangement joins TRBV14 to TRBJ1-4; weak D call: TRBD1 (5 bases). This receptor was taken from a woman aged 60-75 years with active or convalescent COVID-19. The sample consisted of peripheral blood. The CDR3 loop is CASSLGGTVNEKLFF. The CDR3 DNA sequence: TGTGCCAGCAGCCTCGGGGGAACTGTAAATGAAAAACTGTTTTTT. Using reference TRBV14 and TRBJ1-4 for the parts outside the CDR3, the full variable domain is EAGVTQFPSHSVIEKGQTVTLRCDPISGHDNLYWYRRVMGKEIKFLLHFVKESKQDESGMPNNRFLAERTGGTYSTLKVQPAELEDSGVYFCASSLGGTVNEKLFFGSGTQLSVL.